This TCR beta chain derives from a study of control samples from healthy donors and cancer patients. Only in-frame clones appear in the TCRdb table, and some are missing; sequencing was by immunoSEQ multiplex PCR. This table has over 100,000 clones, around 92% appearing once. V was pared by 4 bases and J by 10 bases, with 13 bases between. The germline V gene has CDR1 LNHDA and CDR2 SQIVND (reference sequence). The CDR3 is 13 residues long. The sequencing sample was made of blood. The chain uses TRBV19 and TRBJ1-4; no clear D. The receptor's source is a woman between 50 and 59 years old in good health. In DNA, the CDR3 is TGTGCCAGTAGTAATAGTGGCGTCGGAAAACTGTTTTTT. This codes for CASSNSGVGKLFF. Combining the CDR3 with reference TRBV19 and TRBJ1-4 gives the whole variable domain DGGITQSPKYLFRKEGQNVTLSCEQNLNHDAMYWYRQDPGQGLRLIYYSQIVNDFQKGDIAEGYSVSREKKESFPLTVTSAQKNPTAFYLCASSNSGVGKLFFGSGTQLSVL.